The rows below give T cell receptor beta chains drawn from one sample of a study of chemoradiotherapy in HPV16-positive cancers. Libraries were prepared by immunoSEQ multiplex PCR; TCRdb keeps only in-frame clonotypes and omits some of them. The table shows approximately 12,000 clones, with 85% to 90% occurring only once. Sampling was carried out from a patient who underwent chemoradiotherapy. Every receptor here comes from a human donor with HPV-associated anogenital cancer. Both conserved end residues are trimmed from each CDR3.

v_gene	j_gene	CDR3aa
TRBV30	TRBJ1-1	AWNRDRGYTEAF
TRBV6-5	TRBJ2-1	ASINRAGYEQF
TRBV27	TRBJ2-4	ASSLRGQLAKNIQY
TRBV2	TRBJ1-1	ASTRQEVNTEAF
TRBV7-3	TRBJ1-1	ASRQIGENTEAF
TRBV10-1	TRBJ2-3	ASRDVSTDTQY
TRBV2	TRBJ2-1	ATSTRVPYNEQF
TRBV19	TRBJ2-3	ASSDQGGTDTQY
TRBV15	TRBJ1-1	ATSRGGRENTEAF
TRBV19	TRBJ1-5	ASSSQGGNQPQH
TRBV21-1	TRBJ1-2	ASSKGPGQGLPIYGYT
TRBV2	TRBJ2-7	ASRAGQGDWREQY
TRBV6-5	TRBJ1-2	ASSLGQLKGYT
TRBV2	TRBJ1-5	ASSSGFSNQPQH
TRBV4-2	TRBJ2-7	ASSPDPGLAGEQY
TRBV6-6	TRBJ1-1	ASSSRGRTEAF
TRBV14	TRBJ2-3	ASSQDRQGTDTQY
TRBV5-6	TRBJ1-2	ASSDQGWLSYGYT
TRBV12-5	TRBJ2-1	ASGLRDEQF
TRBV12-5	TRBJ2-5	ASGFSETQY
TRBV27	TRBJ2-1	ASSPDRVLGSYNEQF
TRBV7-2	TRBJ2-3	ASSLPGAQY
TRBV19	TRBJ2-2	ASTPPGTRNTGELF
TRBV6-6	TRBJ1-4	ASSTDRARGVF
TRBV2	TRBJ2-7	ASSSHRGEQY
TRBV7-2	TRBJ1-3	ASSRQASSGNTIY
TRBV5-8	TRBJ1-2	ASSLRGASNYGYT
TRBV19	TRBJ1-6	ASSPAGTGNSPLH
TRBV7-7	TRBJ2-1	ASSLRAGLDNEQF
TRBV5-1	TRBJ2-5	ASSLAGMETQY
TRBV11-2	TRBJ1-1	ASSFGHTNTEAF
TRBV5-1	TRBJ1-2	ASSLGTVINYGYT
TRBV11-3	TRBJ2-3	ASSLDPGMNTQY
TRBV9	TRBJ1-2	ASSPLDSPNYGYT
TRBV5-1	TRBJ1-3	ASSLMSGGNTIY
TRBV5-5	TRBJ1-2	ASSKQQGANYGYT
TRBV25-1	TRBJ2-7	ASSGQTGSYEQY
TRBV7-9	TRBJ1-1	ASSPFGTGGNTEAF
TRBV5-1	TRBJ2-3	ASSSGTISDTQY
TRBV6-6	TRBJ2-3	ASSYDSVARSY
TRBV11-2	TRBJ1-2	ASSPRGQGAPGYT
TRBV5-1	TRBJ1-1	ASSLDQLNTEAF
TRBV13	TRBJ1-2	ASSLDRTNYGYT
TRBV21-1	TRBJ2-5	ASSNVRLPSQSQETQY
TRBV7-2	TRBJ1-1	ASSRRRGGHTEAF
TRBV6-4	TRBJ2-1	ASSDWTGVDRNEQF
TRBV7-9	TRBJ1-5	ASSASGQGLYSNQPQH